The sequence of this T cell receptor beta chain was determined in a study of follicular helper T cells after annual influenza vaccination. Sequencing of TCRB used Survey level resolution. Sequenced by immunoSEQ multiplex PCR; TCRdb stores in-frame clones only, minus some. The profile shows around 10,000 clones, more than 60% of them singletons. Before and after seasonal inactivated influenza vaccination, adults gave blood for sorting CD4 subsets for sequencing. Between about 40 and 110 mL of blood was drawn per time point. This TCR derives from an adult who received the influenza vaccine. Sequencing was performed on CXCR5- memory CD4+ T cells sorted from blood, taken 6 weeks after influenza vaccination.

The CDR3 coding sequence is TGCGCCAGCAGCTCCCGCGGGGGAAATGAAAAACTGTTTTTT. Translation gives CASSSRGGNEKLFF. The rearrangement joins TRBV5-1 to TRBJ1-4, with D tentatively TRBD1 (5 bases). The V and J ends lost 3 bases and 5 bases respectively, with 11 bases between them. CDR1 SGHRS and CDR2 YFSETQ come from the germline V gene. The CDR3 length is 14 residues.